The 25 T cell receptor beta chains below were found in one sample sequenced in a study of T cell responses to AZD1222 COVID-19 vaccine. The method was immunoSEQ multiplex PCR; TCRdb's version includes in-frame clones alone and lacks a portion of them. The table records about 110,000 clones, 88% of them present only once. The sample consisted of peripheral blood, taken on day 0 of MenACWY control vaccination. These TCRs come from an adult in good health.

The V and J genes are TRBV2 and TRBJ1-3; TRBD1 might be the D (6 bases). Germline lookup yields CDR1 SNHLY and CDR2 FYNNEI. The CDR3 contains 16 residues. Deletions cut 6 bases from V and 0 bases from J, with 15 bases between. The CDR3: CASRHRVRSSGNTIYF. The DNA of the CDR3 is TGTGCCAGCAGGCACAGGGTTCGGAGCTCTGGAAACACCATATATTTT.

V is TRBV15 and J is TRBJ2-7, with TRBD2 matching 10 bases. The CDR3 consists of 17 residues. The ends lost 4 bases at V and 4 bases at J; junction bases unmatched: 13. From germline, CDR1 is LNHNV and CDR2 YYDKDF (reference sequence). This CDR3 reads CATSKLPGPSGSYEQYF. CDR3 DNA sequence: TGTGCCACCAGCAAACTCCCGGGGCCTAGCGGGAGTTACGAGCAGTACTTC.

V is TRBV4-2 and J is TRBJ1-4; no clear D. V dropped 1 base and J dropped 2 bases, with 5 bases sitting between them. This CDR3 is built from 14 residues. The germline CDR1 and CDR2 sequences are LGHNA and YNFKEQ. CDR3 sequence reads: CASSQGGTNEKLFF. For the CDR3, the DNA is TGTGCCAGCAGCCAAGGAGGGACTAATGAAAAACTGTTTTTT.

The V call is TRBV9, the J call TRBJ2-1, with D perhaps assigned TRBD1 or TRBD2 (6 bases each). There are 14 residues in the CDR3. The germline CDR1 and CDR2 sequences are SGDLS and YYNGEE. The V end lost 6 bases, the J end lost 6 bases, and 16 bases lay between the germline ends. CDR3 loop: CASNFLGGGNEQFF. CDR3 nucleotide sequence: TGTGCCAGCAATTTTCTAGGAGGGGGCAATGAGCAGTTCTTC.

The chain recombines TRBV9 with TRBJ2-6; D is uncertain. The CDR3 covers 17 residues. The germline V and J ends were trimmed by 1 base and 0 bases, with 11 bases remaining between them. Per germline, CDR1 SGDLS and CDR2 YYNGEE. CDR3 sequence: CASSVSLESSGANVLTF. CDR3 nucleotide sequence: TGTGCCAGCAGCGTAAGTTTGGAGAGCTCTGGGGCCAACGTCCTGACTTTC.

The V gene is TRBV28, the J gene TRBJ1-1; D is undetermined. This CDR3 is 15 amino acids long. V shed 6 bases and J shed 2 bases, with 16 bases lying between them. Looked up from germline, CDR1 is MDHEN and CDR2 is SYDVKM. This CDR3 is CASSRRSSGNTEAFF. The CDR3 DNA reads as TGTGCCAGCAGCCGAAGGAGTTCCGGAAACACTGAAGCTTTCTTT.

The rearrangement uses TRBV13 and TRBJ1-6; D gene ambiguous. Germline V gene sequence: CDR1 PRHDT, CDR2 FYEKMQ (reference sequence). This CDR3 has 14 amino acids. V lost 5 bases and J lost 6, with 11 bases in between. For the CDR3, the DNA is TGTGCCAGCAGCCTTGCAGTTATTAATTCACCCCTCCACTTT. It is translated as CASSLAVINSPLHF.

V gene TRBV27 combines with J gene TRBJ1-6; 8 nucleotides agree with TRBD1. Germline V gene sequence: CDR1 MNHEY, CDR2 SMNVEV (reference sequence). The length of the CDR3 is 17 residues. J lost 10 bases, V lost 5 bases, and 16 bases had no gene match. The CDR3 loop reads CASSLKGQGGGRSPLHF. In DNA form, the CDR3 reads TGTGCCAGCAGTCTCAAAGGACAGGGCGGGGGTAGATCACCCCTCCACTTT.

This clone was detected once. This rearrangement joins TRBV5-1 to TRBJ2-3; possibly TRBD1 for D (7 bases). Trimming stripped 3 bases from V and 4 bases from J, with 18 bases between. The germline gives CDR1 SGHRS, CDR2 YFSETQ. The CDR3 sequence is 16 residues long. As DNA, the CDR3 is TGCGCCAGCAGCTCCCTGGGGGGCAGGGGGTCAGATACGCAGTATTTT. Translated: CASSSLGGRGSDTQYF.

This clone came up once. This chain links TRBV28 with TRBJ2-7, with a possible D match to TRBD2 (5 bases). V was cut by 5 bases and J by 2 bases, with 10 bases left in between. The germline V gene has CDR1 MDHEN and CDR2 SYDVKM. The CDR3 extends over 13 amino acids. CDR3: CASSPQRPYEQYF. The DNA of the CDR3 is TGTGCCAGCAGTCCACAGCGGCCCTACGAGCAGTACTTC.

This chain joins TRBV6-4 and TRBJ2-2, with 7 positions matching TRBD2. CDR3 length: 15 residues. CDR1 is MRHNA and CDR2 is SNTAGT in the germline V gene. The ends lost 0 bases at V and 4 bases at J; junction bases unmatched: 2. Here the CDR3 reads CASSDSSGVTGELFF. The CDR3 bases are TGTGCCAGCAGTGACTCGAGCGGGGTCACCGGGGAGCTGTTTTTT.

The gene calls are TRBV19 and TRBJ1-2; 8 nucleotides align to TRBD1. CDR3 length equals 15 residues. The V gene's germline CDR1 is LNHDA and CDR2 SQIVND (reference sequence). The trim removed 6 bases at V and 7 bases at J, leaving 13 bases unmatched. The CDR3 region is CASSLSPSQGAGYTF. The DNA for the CDR3 is TGTGCCAGTAGCCTGAGCCCCTCCCAGGGGGCTGGCTACACCTTC.

The chain is built from TRBV28 and TRBJ2-1, with 8 bases lining up with TRBD2. This CDR3 spans 15 amino acids. Germline V gives CDR1 MDHEN, CDR2 SYDVKM. J gave up 7 bases and V 2 bases, and 7 bases lay outside the gene matches. CDR3 DNA sequence: TGTGCCAGCAGTTTAGGCCCAGGCGGGGGGAATGAGCAGTTCTTC. Translating it yields CASSLGPGGGNEQFF.

The chain carries TRBV28 and TRBJ2-7, with a weak D call TRBD2 (6 bases). V lost 6 bases to trimming and J lost 2 bases, with 8 bases between them. Germline-derived CDR1 and CDR2 are MDHEN and SYDVKM. This CDR3 comprises 12 residues. CDR3 sequence reads: CASSGGAYEQYF. The CDR3 nucleotides are TGTGCCAGCAGCGGGGGAGCCTACGAGCAGTACTTC.

This chain uses TRBV5-1 with TRBJ2-1, with 10 bases that match TRBD2. Germline loops: CDR1 SGHRS, CDR2 YFSETQ. This CDR3 comprises 14 residues. V shed 4 bases and J 5 bases; nucleotides not matched to a gene: 3. This CDR3 reads CASSQGLANNEQFF. CDR3 sequence (DNA): TGCGCCAGCAGCCAGGGACTAGCGAACAATGAGCAGTTCTTC.

The rearrangement uses TRBV5-6 and TRBJ2-7; the D gene is possibly TRBD2 (5 bases). Germline V gene lookup returns CDR1 SGHDT and CDR2 YYEEEE. The germline V and J ends were trimmed by 0 bases and 2 bases, with 9 bases remaining between them. The CDR3 runs to 14 residues. DNA of the CDR3: TGTGCCAGCAGCTTGGTTGCCGGGACCTACGAGCAGTACTTC. Its protein product is CASSLVAGTYEQYF.

This chain's CDR3 is CASSIRDAEDEQYF. CDR3 nucleotides: TGTGCCAGCAGCATCCGGGACGCTGAGGACGAGCAGTACTTC. The chain links TRBV9 to TRBJ2-7, with D perhaps matching TRBD1 or TRBD2 (5 bases each). CDR1 is SGDLS and CDR2 is YYNGEE in the germline V gene. Trimming shortened V by 4 bases and J by 5 bases, and 16 bases separated the two germline ends. This CDR3 has 14 residues.

This clone was seen once. The chain's CDR3 is CASSIFVGGTSSYEQYF. In DNA, the CDR3 is TGTGCCAGTAGTATATTTGTTGGGGGCACATCCTCCTACGAGCAGTACTTC. The chain employs TRBV19 and TRBJ2-7; perhaps TRBD1 as D (6 bases). The germline CDR1 and CDR2 sequences are LNHDA and SQIVND (reference sequence). Trimming cost V 2 bases and J 0 bases, with 17 bases left between them. The CDR3 extends over 17 amino acids.

This clone was recorded once. This chain connects TRBV10-2 to TRBJ1-1; D is possibly TRBD1 (5 bases). Trimming removed 5 bases from V and 6 bases from J, with 13 bases in between. CDR1 WSHSY and CDR2 SAAADI come from the germline V gene. This CDR3 is built from 13 residues. DNA for the CDR3: TGCGCCAGCAGTAGACAGCCGAGCGCTGAAGCTTTCTTT. Translated, it gives CASSRQPSAEAFF.

This clone was observed a few times. The chain couples TRBV18 to TRBJ2-7; 11 bases are shared with TRBD2. Germline V gene sequence: CDR1 KGHSH, CDR2 LQKENI. This CDR3 has 15 amino acids. Germline trimming cut 6 bases from V and 3 bases from J; bases unmatched to any gene: 7. CDR3 in amino acids: CASSQGTSGFYEQYF. The CDR3 nucleotides are TGTGCCAGCTCCCAAGGGACTAGCGGATTCTACGAGCAGTACTTC. Drawing the rest from reference TRBV18 and TRBJ2-7, the complete variable domain is NAGVMQNPRHLVRRRGQEARLRCSPMKGHSHVYWYRQLPEEGLKFMVYLQKENIIDESGMPKERFSAEFPKEGPSILRIQQVVRGDSAAYFCASSQGTSGFYEQYFGPGTRLTVT.

V and J are TRBV29-1 and TRBJ1-2, with TRBD1 as a possible D gene (6 bases). The V end lost 2 bases, the J end lost 8 bases, and 15 bases lay between the germline ends. The germline V gene has CDR1 SQVTM and CDR2 ANQGSEA. The CDR3 runs 13 residues. The CDR3 DNA is TGCAGCGTTGAAAACGACAGGTGGGGAGGCTACACCTTC. This gives the protein CSVENDRWGGYTF.

On this clone itself: In the same sample, other DNA sequences code for this CDR3. This sequence joins TRBV9 and TRBJ2-7; D possibly corresponds to TRBD1 (6 bases). The V and J ends lost 4 bases and 6 bases respectively, with 11 bases between them. The CDR3 consists of 12 residues. Germline V gene data show CDR1 as SGDLS and CDR2 as YYNGEE. CDR3 in amino acids: CASSLQGGEQYF. CDR3 in DNA: TGTGCCAGCAGCCTACAGGGTGGCGAGCAGTACTTC.

The chain is built from TRBV27 and TRBJ2-3, with 10 positions matching TRBD2. Germline V gene lookup returns CDR1 MNHEY and CDR2 SMNVEV (reference sequence). The CDR3 sequence is 17 residues long. After removal of 4 bases from V and 1 base from J, the junction contained 8 bases not matched to a gene. The CDR3 DNA reads TGTGCCAGCAGTTCGGGGTCTAGCGGGAGCCGCACAGATACGCAGTATTTT. This codes for CASSSGSSGSRTDTQYF.

The V and J genes are TRBV5-1 and TRBJ1-1; D is perhaps TRBD1 (5 bases). Deletions cut 5 bases from V and 5 bases from J, with 10 bases between. CDR1 and CDR2 (germline): SGHRS, YFSETQ. The CDR3 consists of 12 residues. The CDR3 DNA sequence: TGCGCCAGCAGGGGGGAAGGGACTGAAGCTTTCTTT. The encoded protein is CASRGEGTEAFF.

The chain carries TRBV5-1 and TRBJ2-6, with D perhaps matching TRBD1 or TRBD2 (6 bases each). Trimming pared 0 bases from V and 3 bases from J, leaving 13 bases between. This CDR3 comprises 17 residues. CDR1 SGHRS and CDR2 YFSETQ come from the germline V gene. CDR3 DNA sequence: TGCGCCAGCAGCTTGGAGTGGGGGGCTGATGGGGCCAACGTCCTGACTTTC. Amino acids: CASSLEWGADGANVLTF.